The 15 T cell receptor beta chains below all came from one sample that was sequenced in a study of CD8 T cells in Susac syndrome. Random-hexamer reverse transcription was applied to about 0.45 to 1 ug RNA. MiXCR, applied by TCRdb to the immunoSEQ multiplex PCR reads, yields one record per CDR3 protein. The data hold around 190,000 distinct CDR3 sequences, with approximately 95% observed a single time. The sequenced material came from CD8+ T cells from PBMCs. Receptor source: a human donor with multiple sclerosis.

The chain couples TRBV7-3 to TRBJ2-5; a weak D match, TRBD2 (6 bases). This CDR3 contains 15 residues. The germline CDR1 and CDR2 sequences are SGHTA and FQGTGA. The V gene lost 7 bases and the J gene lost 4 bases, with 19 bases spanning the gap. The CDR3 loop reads CASNPSGGMGETQYF. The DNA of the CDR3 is TGTGCCAGCAACCCATCTGGGGGGATGGGAGAGACCCAGTACTTC.

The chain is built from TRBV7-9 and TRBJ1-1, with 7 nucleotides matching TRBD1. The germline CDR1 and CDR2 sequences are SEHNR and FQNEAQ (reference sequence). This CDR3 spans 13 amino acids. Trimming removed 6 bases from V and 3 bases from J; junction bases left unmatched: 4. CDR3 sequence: CASRGGWDTEAFF. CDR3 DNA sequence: TGTGCCAGCAGAGGGGGCTGGGACACTGAAGCTTTCTTT.

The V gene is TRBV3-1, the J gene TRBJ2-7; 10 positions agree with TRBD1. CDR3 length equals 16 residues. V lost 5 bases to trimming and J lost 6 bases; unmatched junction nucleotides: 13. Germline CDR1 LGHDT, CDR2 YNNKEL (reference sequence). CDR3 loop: CASSGPTGTGVREQYF. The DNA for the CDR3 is TGTGCCAGCAGCGGACCAACCGGGACAGGGGTCCGCGAGCAGTACTTC.

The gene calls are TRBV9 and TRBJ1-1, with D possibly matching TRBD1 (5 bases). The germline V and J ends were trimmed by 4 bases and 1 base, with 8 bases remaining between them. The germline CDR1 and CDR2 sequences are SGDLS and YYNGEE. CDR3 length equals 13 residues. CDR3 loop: CASSITGNTEAFF. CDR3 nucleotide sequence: TGTGCCAGCAGCATTACAGGGAACACTGAAGCTTTCTTT. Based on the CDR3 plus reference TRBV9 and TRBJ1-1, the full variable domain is DSGVTQTPKHLITATGQRVTLRCSPRSGDLSVYWYQQSLDQGLQFLIQYYNGEERAKGNILERFSAQQFPDLHSELNLSSLELGDSALYFCASSITGNTEAFFGQGTRLTVV.

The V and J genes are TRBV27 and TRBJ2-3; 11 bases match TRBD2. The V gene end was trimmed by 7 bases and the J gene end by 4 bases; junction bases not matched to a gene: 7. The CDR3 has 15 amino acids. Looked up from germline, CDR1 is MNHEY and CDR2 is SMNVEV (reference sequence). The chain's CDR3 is CASNVAGGHADTQYF. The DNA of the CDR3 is TGTGCCAGCAATGTAGCGGGGGGGCATGCAGATACGCAGTATTTT.

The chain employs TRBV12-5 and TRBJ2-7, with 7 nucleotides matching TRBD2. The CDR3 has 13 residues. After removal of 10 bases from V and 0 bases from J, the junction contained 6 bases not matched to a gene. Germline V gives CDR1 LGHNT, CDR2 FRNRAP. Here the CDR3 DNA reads TGTGCTACACAGCGGGATAGCTCCTACGAGCAGTACTTC. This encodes CATQRDSSYEQYF.

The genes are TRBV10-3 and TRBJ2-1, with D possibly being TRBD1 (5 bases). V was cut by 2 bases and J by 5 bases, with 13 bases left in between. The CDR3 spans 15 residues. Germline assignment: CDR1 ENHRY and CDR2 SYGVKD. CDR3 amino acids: CAISEVGQPNNEQFF. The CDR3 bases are TGTGCCATCAGTGAGGTAGGACAACCTAACAATGAGCAGTTCTTC.

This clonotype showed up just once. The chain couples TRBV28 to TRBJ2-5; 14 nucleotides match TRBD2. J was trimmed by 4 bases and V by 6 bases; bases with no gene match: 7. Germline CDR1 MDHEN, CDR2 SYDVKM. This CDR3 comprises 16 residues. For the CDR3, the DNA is TGTGCCAGCAGAGGACTAGCGGGAGGTGTAGCAGAGACCCAGTACTTC. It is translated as CASRGLAGGVAETQYF.

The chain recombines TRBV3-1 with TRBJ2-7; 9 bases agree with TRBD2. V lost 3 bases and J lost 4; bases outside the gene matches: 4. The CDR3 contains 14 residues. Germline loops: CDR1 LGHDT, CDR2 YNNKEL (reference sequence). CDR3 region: CASSHEREVYEQYF. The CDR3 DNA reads TGTGCCAGCAGCCATGAGCGGGAGGTTTACGAGCAGTACTTC.

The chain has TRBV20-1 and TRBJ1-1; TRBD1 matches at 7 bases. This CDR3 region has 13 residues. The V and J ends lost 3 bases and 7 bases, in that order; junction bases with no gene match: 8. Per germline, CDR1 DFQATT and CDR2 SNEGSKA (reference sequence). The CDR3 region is CSASAGTAVEAFF. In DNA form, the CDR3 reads TGCAGTGCTAGTGCCGGGACAGCTGTTGAAGCTTTCTTT.

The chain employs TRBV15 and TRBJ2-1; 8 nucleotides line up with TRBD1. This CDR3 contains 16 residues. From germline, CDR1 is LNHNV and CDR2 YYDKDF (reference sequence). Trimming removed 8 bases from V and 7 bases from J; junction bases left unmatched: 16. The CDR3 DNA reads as TGTGCCACCGCTACCGAATACGGGACAGGCCGGAATGAGCAGTTCTTC. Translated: CATATEYGTGRNEQFF.

Here the CDR3 reads CSAVHPGLAGGWETQYF. CDR3 DNA: TGCAGTGCCGTCCACCCGGGACTAGCGGGAGGTTGGGAGACCCAGTACTTC. The chain has TRBV20-1 and TRBJ2-5; 15 bases align to TRBD2. Germline V gene data show CDR1 as DFQATT and CDR2 as SNEGSKA (reference sequence). The CDR3 sequence is 17 residues long. Trimming cost V 6 bases and J 5 bases; bases outside gene matches: 13.

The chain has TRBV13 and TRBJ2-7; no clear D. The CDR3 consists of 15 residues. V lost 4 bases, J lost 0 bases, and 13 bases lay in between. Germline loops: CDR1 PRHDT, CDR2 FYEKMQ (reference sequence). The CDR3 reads CASSSDGQSSYEQYF. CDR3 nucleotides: TGTGCCAGCAGCTCGGACGGCCAGAGCTCCTACGAGCAGTACTTC.

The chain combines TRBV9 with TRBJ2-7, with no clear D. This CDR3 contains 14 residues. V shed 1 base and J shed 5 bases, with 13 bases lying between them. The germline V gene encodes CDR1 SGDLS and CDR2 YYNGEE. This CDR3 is CASSVKRDWDEQYF. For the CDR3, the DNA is TGTGCCAGCAGCGTAAAAAGGGATTGGGACGAGCAGTACTTC.

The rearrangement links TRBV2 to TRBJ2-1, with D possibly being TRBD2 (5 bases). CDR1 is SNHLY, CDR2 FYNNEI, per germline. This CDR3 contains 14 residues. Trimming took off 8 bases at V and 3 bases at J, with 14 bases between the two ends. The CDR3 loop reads CASVRWEIYNEQFF. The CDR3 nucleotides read TGTGCCAGCGTTAGGTGGGAGATCTACAATGAGCAGTTCTTC.